This is a list of T cell receptor beta chains from one sample in a study of T cell changes during pregnancy in multiple sclerosis. Assay: immunoSEQ multiplex PCR; the TCRdb copy retains only in-frame clones and omits some. The sample carries tens of thousands of clones, 93% recorded once. Specimen: peripheral blood, collected in the second trimester of pregnancy. These receptor sequences come from a female donor in good health, enrolled as a control in a pregnancy study. CDR3s include the opening cysteine and the closing phenylalanine or tryptophan. A D gene is named only where the DNA matches it firmly. Part of the rows lack a size; the others show once, few, many or a class for expanded clones.

NA	NA	TRBJ1-5	TRBV5-1	CASSLPGFRQPQHF	TGCGCCAGCAGCTTGCCGGGGTTTCGTCAGCCCCAGCATTTT
NA	NA	TRBJ1-1	TRBV5-6	CASSQNTGSTEAFF	TGTGCCAGCAGCCAAAATACAGGTTCCACTGAAGCTTTCTTT
NA	NA	TRBJ1-4	TRBV7-2	CASSQEGVLNEKLFF	TGTGCCAGCAGCCAAGAGGGGGTCCTCAATGAAAAACTGTTTTTT
TRBD1	NA	TRBJ2-1	TRBV5-1	CASSLKGGDEQFF	TGCGCCAGCAGCTTGAAAGGGGGCGATGAGCAGTTCTTC
NA	once	TRBJ1-5	TRBV2	CASSVEGLDNQPQHF	TGTGCCAGCAGTGTCGAGGGACTCGACAATCAGCCCCAGCATTTT
TRBD2	NA	TRBJ2-2	TRBV11-2	CASSLPRRTSGGHTGELFF	TGTGCCAGCAGCCTCCCACGGAGGACTAGCGGGGGGCACACCGGGGAGCTGTTTTTT
NA	NA	TRBJ1-5	TRBV21-1	CASSEPRPRSGQPQHF	TGTGCCAGCAGCGAACCAAGACCTAGGAGCGGTCAGCCCCAGCATTTT
TRBD1	once	TRBJ2-2	TRBV5-1	CASRTGEFTGELFF	TGCGCCTCACGGACAGGGGAATTCACCGGGGAGCTGTTTTTT
NA	NA	TRBJ2-7	TRBV6-5	CASSETASYEQYF	TGTGCCAGCAGTGAAACAGCCTCCTACGAGCAGTACTTC
NA	NA	TRBJ1-3	TRBV7-9	CASSSPSAGNTIYF	TGTGCCAGCAGCTCTCCTTCGGCTGGAAACACCATATATTTT
TRBD1	NA	TRBJ2-7	TRBV27	CASSFGTATYEQYF	TGTGCCAGCAGTTTCGGGACAGCTACCTACGAGCAGTACTTC
NA	NA	TRBJ1-5	TRBV6-5	CASSPTGNQPQHF	TGTGCCAGCAGTCCAACCGGGAATCAGCCCCAGCATTTT
NA	NA	TRBJ1-2	TRBV2	CASSEEVEGYTF	TGTGCCAGCAGTGAAGAGGTGGAGGGCTACACCTTC
NA	NA	TRBJ2-7	TRBV30	CAWSVPGRGEQYF	TGTGCCTGGAGTGTGCCAGGGCGAGGCGAGCAGTACTTC
TRBD1	NA	TRBJ2-7	TRBV27	CASSRDRRPGEQYF	TGTGCCAGCAGTAGGGACAGGCGGCCTGGGGAGCAGTACTTC
NA	few	TRBJ1-5	TRBV6-5	CASSRGGRGQPQHF	TGTGCCAGCAGTCGCGGAGGGAGGGGTCAGCCCCAGCATTTT
NA	NA	TRBJ1-1	TRBV4-1	CASSQGRTVNTEAFF	TGCGCCAGCAGCCAAGGTAGGACAGTGAACACTGAAGCTTTCTTT
TRBD2	NA	TRBJ2-7	TRBV5-4	CASSKLAGASYEQYF	TGTGCCAGCAGCAAACTAGCGGGGGCTTCCTACGAGCAGTACTTC
NA	NA	TRBJ2-1	TRBV7-3	CASSPLHGEQFF	TGTGCCAGCAGCCCTCTCCACGGTGAGCAGTTCTTC
NA	NA	TRBJ2-2	TRBV7-3	CASSYRARGTGELFF	TGTGCCAGCAGTTACAGGGCTCGGGGCACCGGGGAGCTGTTTTTT
NA	NA	TRBJ2-7	TRBV7-2	CASSPMTVSYEQYF	TGTGCCAGCAGCCCAATGACAGTCTCCTACGAGCAGTACTTC
TRBD1	once	TRBJ2-7	TRBV4-3	CASSQDTGAPYEQYF	TGCGCCAGCAGCCAAGATACAGGGGCCCCCTACGAGCAGTACTTC
TRBD2	NA	TRBJ2-7	TRBV2	CASSGSMSGGPRTYEQYF	TGTGCCAGCAGTGGTTCCATGTCGGGGGGGCCCAGGACCTACGAGCAGTACTTC
TRBD2	NA	TRBJ2-5	TRBV30	CAWSVSRTSGGARETQYF	TGTGCCTGGAGTGTCTCTCGGACTAGCGGGGGGGCTCGGGAGACCCAGTACTTC
NA	NA	TRBJ2-3	TRBV9	CASSVAERHTDTQYF	TGTGCCAGCAGCGTAGCTGAGCGGCACACAGATACGCAGTATTTT
TRBD1	NA	TRBJ2-2	TRBV6-5	CASSYWGQGGIRELFF	TGTGCCAGCAGTTACTGGGGACAGGGTGGCATCCGGGAGCTGTTTTTT
TRBD1	NA	TRBJ2-7	TRBV4-2	CASSQGQAAYEQYF	TGTGCCAGCAGCCAGGGACAGGCGGCCTACGAGCAGTACTTC
NA	NA	TRBJ2-1	TRBV19	CASTAPGDPYNEQFF	TGTGCCAGTACCGCCCCGGGGGACCCGTACAATGAGCAGTTCTTC
TRBD1	NA	TRBJ2-3	TRBV12-5	CASGLLGQTTDTQYF	TGTGCTAGTGGTTTGTTGGGACAGACCACAGATACGCAGTATTTT
TRBD2	NA	TRBJ2-7	TRBV6-5	CASSYSAGGPYEQYF	TGTGCCAGCAGTTACTCTGCGGGGGGGCCGTACGAGCAGTACTTC
NA	NA	TRBJ2-5	TRBV4-3	CASSPTPTSETQYF	TGCGCCAGCAGCCCGACACCGACCTCGGAGACCCAGTACTTC
TRBD1	NA	TRBJ2-2	TRBV10-3	CAIRQRTGPEMSGELFF	TGTGCCATCAGACAAAGGACAGGGCCCGAGATGTCCGGGGAGCTGTTTTTT
TRBD1	NA	TRBJ1-1	TRBV11-2	CASSSTDGTGVNTEAFF	TGTGCCAGCAGCTCCACCGACGGGACAGGAGTAAACACTGAAGCTTTCTTT
TRBD2	NA	TRBJ2-3	TRBV6-4	CASSDSTSGGADTQYF	TGTGCCAGCAGTGACTCGACTAGCGGGGGGGCAGATACGCAGTATTTT
TRBD1	NA	TRBJ1-1	TRBV6-1	CASSPKDRAAFF	TGTGCCAGCAGTCCTAAGGACAGGGCCGCTTTCTTT
NA	NA	TRBJ1-3	TRBV11-2	CASSLAAGPSGNTIYF	TGTGCCAGCAGCTTAGCGGCAGGTCCTTCTGGAAACACCATATATTTT
NA	NA	TRBJ1-3	TRBV7-9	CASSLNVQLSGNTIYF	TGTGCCAGCAGCTTAAACGTACAGCTCTCTGGAAACACCATATATTTT
NA	NA	TRBJ1-1	TRBV7-2	CASRTRQLMNTEAFF	TGTGCCAGCAGGACTAGACAGCTCATGAACACTGAAGCTTTCTTT
NA	few	TRBJ1-6	TRBV19	CASSIGGGPKLNSPLHF	TGTGCCAGTAGTATAGGGGGAGGCCCGAAACTTAATTCACCCCTCCACTTT
NA	NA	TRBJ2-7	TRBV6-5	CASSYSSTGFGYEQYF	TGTGCCAGCAGTTACTCGTCAACAGGGTTCGGCTACGAGCAGTACTTC
TRBD1	NA	TRBJ2-7	TRBV5-6	CASSSGQPYEQYF	TGTGCCAGCAGCTCGGGACAGCCCTACGAGCAGTACTTC
TRBD2	NA	TRBJ2-1	TRBV9	CASSVGLAGGTEQFF	TGTGCCAGCAGCGTAGGCTTAGCGGGGGGGACTGAGCAGTTCTTC
NA	NA	TRBJ2-5	TRBV11-3	CASSLDRQETQYF	TGTGCCAGCAGCCTAGACAGGCAAGAGACCCAGTACTTC
NA	NA	TRBJ1-6	TRBV11-2	CASSLVGSTLHF	TGTGCCAGCAGCTTAGTCGGGTCAACCCTCCACTTT
NA	NA	TRBJ1-1	TRBV5-1	CASSLDPQGWAFF	TGCGCCAGCAGCTTGGACCCCCAGGGGTGGGCTTTCTTT
TRBD2	NA	TRBJ2-5	TRBV18	CASSPPGGGFQETQYF	TGTGCCAGCTCACCACCTGGCGGGGGTTTCCAAGAGACCCAGTACTTC
NA	NA	TRBJ2-1	TRBV25-1	CASGPSSGNEQFF	TGTGCCAGCGGCCCTAGCAGTGGCAATGAGCAGTTCTTC
TRBD1	NA	TRBJ1-2	TRBV27	CASSATGNYGYTF	TGTGCCAGCAGTGCGACAGGGAACTATGGCTACACCTTC
NA	once	TRBJ2-1	TRBV10-3	CAISDPGLSNEQFF	TGTGCCATCAGTGACCCAGGGTTAAGTAATGAGCAGTTCTTC
NA	NA	TRBJ1-2	TRBV4-1	CATGDPNYGYTF	TGCGCCACAGGGGACCCCAACTATGGCTACACCTTC